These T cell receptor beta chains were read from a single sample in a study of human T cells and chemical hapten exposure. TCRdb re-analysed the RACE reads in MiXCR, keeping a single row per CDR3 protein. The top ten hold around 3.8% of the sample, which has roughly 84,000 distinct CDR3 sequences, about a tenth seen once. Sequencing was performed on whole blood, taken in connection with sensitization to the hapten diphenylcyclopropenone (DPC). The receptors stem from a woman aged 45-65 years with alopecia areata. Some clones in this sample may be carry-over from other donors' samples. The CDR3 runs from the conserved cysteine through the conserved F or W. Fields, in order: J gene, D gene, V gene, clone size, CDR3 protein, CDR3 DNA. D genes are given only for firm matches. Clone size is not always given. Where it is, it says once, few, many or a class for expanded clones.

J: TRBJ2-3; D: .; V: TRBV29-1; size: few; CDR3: CSGRKGFTDTQYF; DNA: TGCAGCGGAAGAAAAGGGTTCACAGATACGCAGTATTTT
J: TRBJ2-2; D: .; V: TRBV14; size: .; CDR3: CASSQGWRPGTGELFF; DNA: TGTGCCAGCAGCCAAGGGTGGCGGCCTGGAACCGGGGAGCTGTTTTTT
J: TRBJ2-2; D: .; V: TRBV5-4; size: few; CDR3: CASSSQNTGELFF; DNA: TGTGCCAGCAGCTCACAGAACACCGGGGAGCTGTTTTTT
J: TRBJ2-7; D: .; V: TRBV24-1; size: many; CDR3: CATSDSPGGPGEQYF; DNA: TGTGCCACCAGTGATAGCCCGGGCGGCCCCGGGGAGCAGTACTTC
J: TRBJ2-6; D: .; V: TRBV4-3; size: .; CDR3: CASSQEAAGANVLTF; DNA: TGCGCCAGCAGCCAGGAGGCAGCTGGGGCCAACGTCCTGACTTTC
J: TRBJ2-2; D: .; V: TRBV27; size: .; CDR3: CASSFFGTSNTGELFF; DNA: TGTGCCAGCAGTTTCTTCGGGACTTCTAACACCGGGGAGCTGTTTTTT
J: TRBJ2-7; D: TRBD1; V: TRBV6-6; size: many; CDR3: CASSYYQGAGEQYF; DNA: TGTGCCAGCAGTTACTATCAGGGGGCAGGCGAGCAGTACTTC
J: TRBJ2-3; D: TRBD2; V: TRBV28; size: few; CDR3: CASSPSGSLGDTQYF; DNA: TGTGCCAGCAGCCCTAGCGGGAGTCTAGGGGATACGCAGTATTTT
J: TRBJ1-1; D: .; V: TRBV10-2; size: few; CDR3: CASSDSQSNTEAFF; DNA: TGCGCCAGCAGTGATAGTCAATCGAACACTGAAGCTTTCTTT
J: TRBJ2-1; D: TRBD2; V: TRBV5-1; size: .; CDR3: CASRTSGSDEQFF; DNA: TGCGCCAGCAGGACTAGCGGGAGTGATGAGCAGTTCTTC
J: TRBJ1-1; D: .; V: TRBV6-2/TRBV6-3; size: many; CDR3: CASSYSLISNTEAFF; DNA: TGTGCCAGCAGTTACAGCCTTATATCGAACACTGAAGCTTTCTTT
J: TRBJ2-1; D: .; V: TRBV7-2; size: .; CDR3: CASSLVSRQVYNEQFF; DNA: TGTGCCAGCAGCTTAGTTTCCCGACAGGTCTACAATGAGCAGTTCTTC
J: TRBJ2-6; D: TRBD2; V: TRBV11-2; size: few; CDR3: CASSSTGGSTSGANVLTF; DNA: TGTGCCAGCAGCTCCACGGGGGGGTCCACCTCCGGGGCCAACGTCCTGACTTTC
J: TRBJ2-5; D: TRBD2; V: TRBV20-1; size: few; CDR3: CSARGPGLAGVETQYF; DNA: TGCAGTGCTAGAGGACCGGGACTAGCGGGAGTGGAGACCCAGTACTTC
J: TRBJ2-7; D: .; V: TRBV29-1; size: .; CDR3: CSVPSGLSYEQYF; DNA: TGCAGCGTTCCCTCGGGTTTGTCCTACGAGCAGTACTTC
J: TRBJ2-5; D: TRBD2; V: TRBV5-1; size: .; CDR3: CASSPDVFGLAGGAQYF; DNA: TGCGCCAGCAGCCCCGACGTGTTTGGACTAGCGGGAGGAGCCCAGTACTTC
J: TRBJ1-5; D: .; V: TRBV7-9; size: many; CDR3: CASGLYSNQPQHF; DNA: TGTGCCAGCGGGCTATATAGCAATCAGCCCCAGCATTTT
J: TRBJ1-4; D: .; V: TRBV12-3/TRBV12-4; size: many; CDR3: CASSPGISTNEKLFF; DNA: TGTGCCAGCAGCCCGGGGATTTCAACTAATGAAAAACTGTTTTTT
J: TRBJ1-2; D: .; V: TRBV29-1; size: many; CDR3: CSVEGGKNYGYTF; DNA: TGCAGCGTTGAGGGGGGGAAGAACTATGGCTACACCTTC
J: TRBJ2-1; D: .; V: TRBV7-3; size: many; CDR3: CASSLGEVYEQFF; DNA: TGTGCCAGCAGCTTAGGGGAGGTCTATGAGCAGTTCTTC
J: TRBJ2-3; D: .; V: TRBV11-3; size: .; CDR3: CASSLGTTWGTDTQYF; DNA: TGTGCCAGCAGCTTAGGGACCACCTGGGGCACAGATACGCAGTATTTT
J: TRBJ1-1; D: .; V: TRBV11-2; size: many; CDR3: CASSLTDTGNTEAFF; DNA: TGTGCCAGCAGCTTAACCGATACTGGGAACACTGAAGCTTTCTTT
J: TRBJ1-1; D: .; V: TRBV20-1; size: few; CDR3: CSAPTRGRDTEAFF; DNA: TGCAGTGCTCCAACTCGGGGGCGAGACACTGAAGCTTTCTTT
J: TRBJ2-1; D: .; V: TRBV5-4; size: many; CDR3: CASSLGQSYNEQFF; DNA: TGTGCCAGCAGCTTGGGGCAGTCCTACAATGAGCAGTTCTTC
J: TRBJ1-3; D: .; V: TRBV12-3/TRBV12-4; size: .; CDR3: CASSLWAGGNTIYF; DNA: TGTGCCAGCAGTTTGTGGGCAGGCGGAAACACCATATATTTT
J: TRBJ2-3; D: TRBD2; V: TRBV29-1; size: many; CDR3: CSVESGRAGDTQYF; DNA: TGCAGCGTTGAAAGCGGGAGGGCCGGAGATACGCAGTATTTT
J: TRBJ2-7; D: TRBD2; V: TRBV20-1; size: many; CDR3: CSALPIPGLAGGDEQYF; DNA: TGCAGTGCCTTACCGATCCCGGGACTAGCGGGAGGCGACGAGCAGTACTTC
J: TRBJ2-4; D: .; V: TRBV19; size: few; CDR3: CASSIAPTGPKNIQYF; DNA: TGTGCCAGTAGTATAGCCCCAACAGGGCCGAAGAACATTCAGTACTTC